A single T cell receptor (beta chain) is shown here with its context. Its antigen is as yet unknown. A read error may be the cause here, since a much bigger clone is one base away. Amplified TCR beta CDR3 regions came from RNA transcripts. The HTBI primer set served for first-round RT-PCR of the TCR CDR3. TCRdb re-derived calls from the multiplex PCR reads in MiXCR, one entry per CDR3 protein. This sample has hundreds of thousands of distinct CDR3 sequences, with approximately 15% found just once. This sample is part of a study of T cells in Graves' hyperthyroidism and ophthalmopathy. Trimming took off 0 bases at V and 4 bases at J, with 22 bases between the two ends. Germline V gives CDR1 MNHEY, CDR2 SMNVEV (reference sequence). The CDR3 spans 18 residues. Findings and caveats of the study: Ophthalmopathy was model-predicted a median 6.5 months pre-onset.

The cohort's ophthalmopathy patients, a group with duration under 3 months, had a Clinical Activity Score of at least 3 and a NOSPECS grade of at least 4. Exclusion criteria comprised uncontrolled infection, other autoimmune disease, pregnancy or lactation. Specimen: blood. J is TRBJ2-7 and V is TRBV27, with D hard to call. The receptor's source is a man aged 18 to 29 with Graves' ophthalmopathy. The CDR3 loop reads CASSLSAPDGYISYEQYF. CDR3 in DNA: TGTGCCAGCAGTTTATCGGCGCCGGATGGATACATTTCATACGAGCAGTACTTC.